A single sample gave rise to the 25 T cell receptor beta chains below, sequenced in a study of T cell repertoires in cytomegalovirus infection. TCRdb itself ran the reads through MiXCR, one entry per CDR3 protein. The sample holds roughly 170,000 distinct CDR3 sequences; about 20% are singletons and the top ten take under 30%. Their antigens remain unidentified. The sequencing here drew on CD8+ T cells from cultured PBMCs, taken from culture after CMV antigen stimulation. The receptors come from a human donor in good health (CMV status not recorded). Some clones in this sample may be carry-over from other donors' samples.

Remarks on this clonotype: Because the CDR3 is missing its conserved closing phenylalanine or tryptophan, this is likely a read error. The DNA is left out, because the CDR3 cannot be placed on it with certainty; the CDR3 is given as TCRdb lists it. The rearrangement links TRBV7-6 to TRBJ2-4; TRBD2 is the table's D call and was not checked against the DNA. From germline, CDR1 is SGHVS and CDR2 FNYEAQ. The CDR3 adds up to 14 amino acids, both ends counted. CDR3 in amino acids: CASSLDEREDVQYY.

In its sample, this clonotype was seen once. V gene TRBV7-3 combines with J gene TRBJ2-1, with no clear D. V was pared by 4 bases and J by 6 bases, with 10 bases between. The CDR3 totals 13 residues. CDR1 is SGHTA and CDR2 is FQGTGA in the germline V gene. The CDR3 DNA sequence: TGTGCCAGCAGCTCGATCATTGGCAATGAGCAGTTCTTC. As protein: CASSSIIGNEQFF.

This chain connects TRBV6-6 to TRBJ2-2, with D perhaps matching TRBD1 (6 bases). Between the trimmed V and J ends, which lost 0 bases and 5 bases, there was a span of 16 bases. The CDR3 is 17 residues long. The V gene's germline CDR1 is MNHNY and CDR2 SVGAGI (reference sequence). CDR3 sequence reads: CASSYSIRQGLTGELFF. CDR3 nucleotide sequence: TGTGCCAGCAGTTACTCGATTCGGCAGGGGTTAACCGGGGAGCTGTTTTTT.

V and J are TRBV28 and TRBJ1-2; no firm D call. This CDR3 has 14 amino acids. Trimming cost V 5 bases and J 3 bases, with 13 bases left between them. Germline lookup yields CDR1 MDHEN and CDR2 SYDVKM. CDR3 in DNA: TGTGCCAGCAGTCAGGAGGCAGTTGACTATGGCTACACCTTC. It codes for CASSQEAVDYGYTF.

The chain couples TRBV15 to TRBJ2-3, with 9 bases aligning to TRBD2. Germline values: CDR1 LNHNV, CDR2 YYDKDF (reference sequence). The CDR3 has 17 amino acids. V was pared by 2 bases and J by 0 bases, with 6 bases of the junction left unmatched. CDR3 nucleotide sequence: TGTGCCACCAGCAGATTGGTAGCGGGGGACAGCACAGATACGCAGTATTTT. The encoded protein is CATSRLVAGDSTDTQYF.

In DNA, the CDR3 is TGTGCCAGCAGCTTGCCTGTAGCGGGGGTCGGATCCACAGATACGCAGTATTTT. Its protein product is CASSLPVAGVGSTDTQYF. J is TRBJ2-3 and V is TRBV7-2; 9 bases map to TRBD2. Germline V gives CDR1 SGHTA, CDR2 FQGNSA. V was pared by 3 bases and J by 2 bases, with 12 bases of the junction left unmatched. CDR3 length: 18 residues.

This sequence joins TRBV12-3 or TRBV12-4 and TRBJ1-2; 7 bases agree with TRBD1. J lost 7 bases, V lost 4 bases, and 9 bases had no gene match. The CDR3 has 14 amino acids. The CDR3 DNA follows: TGTGCCAGCAGTTCTACTTATCAGGGGGGTGGCTACACCTTC. Translated, it gives CASSSTYQGGGYTF.

The rearrangement links TRBV6-6 to TRBJ2-1, with 7 positions matching TRBD1. This CDR3 region has 16 residues. CDR1 is MNHNY, CDR2 SVGAGI, per germline (reference sequence). V shed 4 bases and J 6 bases; nucleotides not matched to a gene: 12. Written as DNA, the CDR3 is TGTGCCAGCAGTTCCTTCGACAGGGTAAGAAGCAATGAGCAGTTCTTC. Its protein is CASSSFDRVRSNEQFF.

This clonotype has a handful of counts. This chain joins TRBV7-9 and TRBJ2-1; 8 nucleotides align to TRBD2. In germline, CDR1 is SEHNR, CDR2 FQNEAQ (reference sequence). The CDR3 is 14 residues long. The V segment lost 6 bases and the J segment 5 bases; nucleotides outside the gene matches: 6. As DNA, the CDR3 is TGTGCCAGCAGATACAGCGGGGGTGACAATGAGCAGTTCTTC. Translated, it gives CASRYSGGDNEQFF.

This clonotype was counted only a few times. The chain uses TRBV15 and TRBJ1-2; D is ambiguous. There are 11 residues in the CDR3. The germline V gene has CDR1 LNHNV and CDR2 YYDKDF (reference sequence). Trimming took off 0 bases at V and 8 bases at J, with 4 bases between the two ends. The CDR3 here is CATSRDGGYTF. As DNA, the CDR3 is TGTGCCACCAGCAGAGATGGGGGCTACACCTTC.

The chain has TRBV12-3 or TRBV12-4 and TRBJ1-4, with 8 bases aligning to TRBD1. V shed 5 bases and J 5 bases; nucleotides not matched to a gene: 7. This CDR3 contains 15 residues. In nucleotides, the CDR3 is TGTGCCAGCAGTCTACGGGACAGGCCCAATGAAAAACTGTTTTTT. It specifies CASSLRDRPNEKLFF.

V gene TRBV19 combines with J gene TRBJ1-5; D is undetermined. This CDR3 region has 13 residues. CDR1 is LNHDA and CDR2 is SQIVND in the germline V gene (reference sequence). V was pared by 6 bases and J by 7 bases, with 13 bases between. The CDR3 sequence: CASSLGYGQPQHF. CDR3 nucleotides: TGTGCCAGTAGCCTGGGGTACGGGCAGCCCCAGCATTTT.

This clonotype was counted between two and nine times. The V gene is TRBV19, the J gene TRBJ1-1; D remains ambiguous. V gave up 1 base and J gave up 4 bases, with 13 bases separating them. Germline-derived CDR1 and CDR2 are LNHDA and SQIVND (reference sequence). The CDR3 runs to 15 residues. CDR3 nucleotide sequence: TGTGCCAGTAGTATAGGGGGATCCTCCGTCACTGAAGCTTTCTTT. The encoded protein is CASSIGGSSVTEAFF.

The J gene is TRBJ1-5, the V gene TRBV20-1; D gene ambiguous. V was pared by 3 bases and J by 6 bases, with 15 bases between. CDR3 length: 14 residues. Germline-derived CDR1 and CDR2 are DFQATT and SNEGSKA (reference sequence). Here the CDR3 DNA reads TGCAGTGCTAGGTTCCGGACCGAAGGTCAGCCCCAGCATTTT. Protein: CSARFRTEGQPQHF.

The rearrangement uses TRBV9 and TRBJ1-1; D gene uncertain. The CDR3 has 15 amino acids. Germline CDR1 SGDLS, CDR2 YYNGEE. Between the trimmed V and J ends, which lost 4 bases and 2 bases, there was a span of 15 bases. CDR3 DNA sequence: TGTGCCAGCAGCACACCGAAGGGTGGTAACACTGAAGCTTTCTTT. This sequence encodes CASSTPKGGNTEAFF.

This clonotype was counted a few times. The chain employs TRBV7-2 and TRBJ2-1; 11 bases agree with TRBD1. The CDR3 is 15 residues long. Germline trimming cut 4 bases from V and 4 bases from J; bases unmatched to any gene: 3. CDR1 is SGHTA and CDR2 is FQGNSA in the germline V gene. The CDR3 here is CASSYRDRGYNEQFF. The CDR3 DNA reads as TGTGCCAGCAGCTACCGGGACAGGGGGTACAATGAGCAGTTCTTC. Filled out from reference TRBV7-2 and TRBJ2-1, the complete variable domain reads GAGVSQSPSNKVTEKGKDVELRCDPISGHTALYWYRQSLGQGLEFLIYFQGNSAPDKSGLPSDRFSAERTGGSVSTLTIQRTQQEDSAVYLCASSYRDRGYNEQFFGPGTRLTVL.

A few counts support this clonotype. In nucleotides, the CDR3 is TGCGCCAGCAGCCAAGTAAAGTCCTACAATGAGCAGTTCTTC. It is translated as CASSQVKSYNEQFF. This chain links TRBV4-3 with TRBJ2-1; D call uncertain. This CDR3 comprises 14 residues. V lost 1 base, J lost 1 base, and 5 bases lay in between. The germline V gene has CDR1 LGHNA and CDR2 YSLEER.

V and J are TRBV20-1 and TRBJ2-7; 10 bases align to TRBD2. Losses at the gene ends were 0 bases for V and 2 bases for J; bases not matched to a gene: 7. Germline V lookup: CDR1 DFQATT, CDR2 SNEGSKA (reference sequence). The CDR3 is made up of 16 amino acids. The CDR3 protein is CSAREGGLAATYEQYF. The CDR3 coding sequence is TGCAGTGCTAGAGAGGGCGGACTAGCGGCTACCTACGAGCAGTACTTC.

The rearrangement uses TRBV25-1 and TRBJ2-4; D might be TRBD1 (5 bases). Trimming left V 2 bases short and J 0 bases short, with 8 bases between. CDR1 is MGHDK and CDR2 is SYGVNS in the germline V gene. This CDR3 spans 15 amino acids. CDR3 sequence (DNA): TGTGCCAGCAGTGAAGGGGCCGGAGCCAAAAACATTCAGTACTTC. Translation gives CASSEGAGAKNIQYF.

In its sample, this clonotype was seen a few times. This chain links TRBV7-2 with TRBJ2-7; D unclear. Trimming removed 7 bases at V and 2 bases at J, with 12 bases between. Germline CDR1 SGHTA, CDR2 FQGNSA. The CDR3 has 13 amino acids. The CDR3 sequence is CASTHPEAYEQYF. The CDR3 bases are TGTGCCAGCACCCACCCGGAAGCCTACGAGCAGTACTTC.

CDR3 sequence (DNA): TGCAGTGCTAGGAGGGGGGGGGACTCCTACGAGCAGTACTTC. Its protein product is CSARRGGDSYEQYF. The chain recombines TRBV20-1 with TRBJ2-7, with D tentatively TRBD2 (7 bases). Per germline, CDR1 DFQATT and CDR2 SNEGSKA (reference sequence). The CDR3 has 14 amino acids. V was trimmed by 3 bases and J by 0 bases, leaving 12 bases between them.

The rearrangement links TRBV20-1 to TRBJ2-5, with D unresolved. Germline values: CDR1 DFQATT, CDR2 SNEGSKA (reference sequence). V dropped 2 bases and J dropped 5 bases, with 9 bases sitting between them. The CDR3 is 12 amino acids. This CDR3 reads CSARNLAETQYF. The CDR3 DNA is TGCAGTGCTAGAAATCTTGCGGAGACCCAGTACTTC.

This clonotype has a handful of counts. The chain has TRBV7-6 and TRBJ1-5, with D unresolved. Per germline, CDR1 SGHVS and CDR2 FNYEAQ. With 2 bases removed from V and 0 bases from J, the gap between germline ends came to 5 bases. This CDR3 region has 14 residues. CDR3 in DNA: TGTGCCAGCAGCTTATGGGATAGCAATCAGCCCCAGCATTTT. Translation gives CASSLWDSNQPQHF.

This clonotype was recorded a few times. The chain joins TRBV11-2 to TRBJ1-4; D gene uncertain. Germline lookup yields CDR1 SGHAT and CDR2 FQNNGV. Trimming left V 0 bases short and J 8 bases short, with 22 bases between. The CDR3 has 18 amino acids. The CDR3 region is CASSLESTEPGIFEKLFF. In DNA, the CDR3 is TGTGCCAGCAGCTTAGAGTCCACAGAGCCCGGGATTTTCGAAAAACTGTTTTTT.

This clonotype occurred a few times. V gene TRBV7-9 combines with J gene TRBJ2-7, with D unclear. CDR3 length: 11 residues. Germline values: CDR1 SEHNR, CDR2 FQNEAQ (reference sequence). V was pared by 1 base and J by 12 bases, with 10 bases between. CDR3 sequence: CASSLGRVVYF. The CDR3 bases are TGTGCCAGCAGCTTAGGAAGGGTGGTGTACTTC.